The rows below give T cell receptor beta chains drawn from one sample of a study of shared clonotypes between healthy human individuals. Measured with immunoSEQ multiplex PCR; TCRdb has only the in-frame clones, and not every one. The sample holds 2 million to 3 million clones, under 95% seen once. The sequenced material came from naive CD4+ T cells from PBMCs. These receptors all stem from a man younger than 30 in good health. Some clones in this sample may be carry-over from other donors' samples. CDR3s include the opening cysteine and the closing phenylalanine or tryptophan. Fields, in order: clone size, V gene, D gene, CDR3 protein. D genes are given only for firm matches. Clone size is not always given. Where it is, it says once, few, many or a class for expanded clones.

size: -; V: TRBV19; D: -; CDR3: CASTKGTVMNTEAFF
size: -; V: TRBV29-1; D: -; CDR3: CSVTGRLSYEQYF
size: -; V: TRBV4-2; D: TRBD2; CDR3: CASSQGVTSGSNEQFF
size: -; V: TRBV2; D: -; CDR3: CASKDPRQGNSPLHF
size: -; V: TRBV11-1; D: TRBD2; CDR3: CASSLVAGGLYNEQFF
size: -; V: TRBV25-1; D: -; CDR3: CASSETGRGLSSGNTIYF
size: -; V: TRBV7-8; D: -; CDR3: CASSLGAGPGNTEAFF
size: -; V: TRBV2; D: TRBD1; CDR3: CASTNRGQSEKLFF
size: -; V: TRBV5-3; D: -; CDR3: CARSLSIPGGGNQPQHF
size: -; V: TRBV6-6; D: TRBD1; CDR3: CASSQGTADSYEQYF
size: -; V: TRBV10-3; D: TRBD1; CDR3: CAISVDRAGEQFF
size: -; V: TRBV18; D: -; CDR3: CASSPPREAKNIQYF
size: -; V: TRBV10-3; D: -; CDR3: CAIRDPVYSGNTIYF
size: -; V: TRBV5-1; D: -; CDR3: CASSLEARPPSTDTQYF
size: few; V: TRBV5-4; D: -; CDR3: CASSPAGAGVLKQYF
size: -; V: TRBV6-5; D: TRBD2; CDR3: CASSPSGRARNEQFF
size: -; V: TRBV5-6; D: -; CDR3: CASSLVRSEQYF
size: -; V: TRBV5-4; D: TRBD1; CDR3: CASSSGTWTGMNTEAFF
size: -; V: TRBV12-5; D: TRBD1; CDR3: CASGGQGGNTEAFF
size: -; V: TRBV9; D: -; CDR3: CASSPIRANSPLHF
size: -; V: TRBV20-1; D: -; CDR3: CSAYQGYEQYF
size: once; V: TRBV28; D: -; CDR3: CASSLGGNQETQYF
size: -; V: TRBV20-1; D: -; CDR3: CSARDRGKAFF
size: -; V: TRBV6-5; D: TRBD1; CDR3: CASSHRGLLTDTQYF
size: -; V: TRBV19; D: TRBD2; CDR3: CASSLRLAGTVGLAGELFF
size: -; V: TRBV10-3; D: -; CDR3: CAISEWQGGYEQYF
size: -; V: TRBV4-3; D: TRBD1; CDR3: CASSARTGASPKEETQYF
size: -; V: TRBV7-8; D: -; CDR3: CASSLGTTEETQYF
size: few; V: TRBV5-6; D: -; CDR3: CASSLDGRDTGELFF
size: -; V: TRBV5-1; D: -; CDR3: CASSSPNAANTGELFF
size: -; V: TRBV9; D: -; CDR3: CASSGRTEQRGNTIYF
size: -; V: TRBV5-1; D: TRBD2; CDR3: CASSAAWGGQETQYF
size: once; V: TRBV7-9; D: -; CDR3: CASSLSTLGQGAKNIQYF
size: -; V: TRBV11-2; D: -; CDR3: CASSPARETDTQYF
size: -; V: TRBV10-2; D: TRBD1; CDR3: CASSESDRVEASNEKLFF
size: once; V: TRBV7-9; D: TRBD2; CDR3: CASSSGLAGWSSYNEQFF
size: -; V: TRBV5-1; D: -; CDR3: CASSLAGHSLGYTF
size: -; V: TRBV7-2; D: TRBD2; CDR3: CASSLDSTSGRTDTQYF
size: -; V: TRBV7-3; D: -; CDR3: CASSLRRSSYEQYF
size: -; V: TRBV7-9; D: TRBD1; CDR3: CASIWGGGNTEAFF
size: -; V: TRBV28; D: TRBD1; CDR3: CASSRTLGTGGFHEQYF
size: -; V: TRBV20-1; D: -; CDR3: CSAQVAYEQYF
size: once; V: TRBV12-5; D: -; CDR3: CASALQGNSPLHF
size: -; V: TRBV7-9; D: TRBD2; CDR3: CASSLWRTSPQETQYF
size: -; V: TRBV6-4; D: TRBD2; CDR3: CASSDGGLGTDTQYF